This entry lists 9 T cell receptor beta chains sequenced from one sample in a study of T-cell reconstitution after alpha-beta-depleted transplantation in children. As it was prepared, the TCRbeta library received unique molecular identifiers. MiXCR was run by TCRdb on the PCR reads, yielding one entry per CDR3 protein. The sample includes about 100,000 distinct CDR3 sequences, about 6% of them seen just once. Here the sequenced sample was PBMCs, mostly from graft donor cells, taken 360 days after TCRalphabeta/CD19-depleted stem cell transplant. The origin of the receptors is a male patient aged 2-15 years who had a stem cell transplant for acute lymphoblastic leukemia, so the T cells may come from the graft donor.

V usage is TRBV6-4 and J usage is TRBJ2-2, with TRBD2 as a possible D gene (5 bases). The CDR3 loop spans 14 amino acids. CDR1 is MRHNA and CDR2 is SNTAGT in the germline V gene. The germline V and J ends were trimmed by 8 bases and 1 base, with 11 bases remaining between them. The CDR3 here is CASRPGVNTGELFF. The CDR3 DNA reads TGTGCCAGCCGCCCCGGGGTGAACACCGGGGAGCTGTTTTTT.

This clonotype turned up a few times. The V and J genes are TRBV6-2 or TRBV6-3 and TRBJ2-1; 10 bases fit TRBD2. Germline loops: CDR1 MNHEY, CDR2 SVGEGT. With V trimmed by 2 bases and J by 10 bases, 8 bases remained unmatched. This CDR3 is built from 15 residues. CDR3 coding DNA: TGTGCCAGCAGTTACCGAGCGGGGGGGTACAGGGAGCAGTTCTTC. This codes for CASSYRAGGYREQFF.

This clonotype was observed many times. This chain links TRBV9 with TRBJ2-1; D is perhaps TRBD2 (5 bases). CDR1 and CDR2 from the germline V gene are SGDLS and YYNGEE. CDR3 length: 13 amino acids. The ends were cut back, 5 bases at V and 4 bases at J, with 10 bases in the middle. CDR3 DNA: TGTGCCAGCAGTAGCGTCCCGTACAATGAGCAGTTCTTC. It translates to CASSSVPYNEQFF.

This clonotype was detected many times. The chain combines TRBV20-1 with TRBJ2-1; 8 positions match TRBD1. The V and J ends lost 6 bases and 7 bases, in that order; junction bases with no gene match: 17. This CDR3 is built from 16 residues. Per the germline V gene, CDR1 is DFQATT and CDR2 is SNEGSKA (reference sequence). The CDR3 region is CSAKLIRGHPWNEQFF. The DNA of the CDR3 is TGCAGTGCCAAATTAATCAGGGGGCACCCCTGGAATGAGCAGTTCTTC.

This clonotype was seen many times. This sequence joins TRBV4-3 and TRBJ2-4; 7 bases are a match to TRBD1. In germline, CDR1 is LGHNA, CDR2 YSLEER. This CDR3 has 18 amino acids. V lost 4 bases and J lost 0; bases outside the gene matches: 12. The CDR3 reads CASSRTGQSFLAKNIQYF. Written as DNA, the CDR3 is TGCGCCAGCAGCCGAACGGGACAGAGTTTTCTAGCCAAAAACATTCAGTACTTC.

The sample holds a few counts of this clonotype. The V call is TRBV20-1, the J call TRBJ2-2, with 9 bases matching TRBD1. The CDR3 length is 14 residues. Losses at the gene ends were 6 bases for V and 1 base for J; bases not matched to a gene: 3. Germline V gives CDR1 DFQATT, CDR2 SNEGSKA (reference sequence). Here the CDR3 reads CSAKDRGNTGELFF. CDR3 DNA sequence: TGCAGTGCAAAGGACAGGGGGAACACCGGGGAGCTGTTTTTT.

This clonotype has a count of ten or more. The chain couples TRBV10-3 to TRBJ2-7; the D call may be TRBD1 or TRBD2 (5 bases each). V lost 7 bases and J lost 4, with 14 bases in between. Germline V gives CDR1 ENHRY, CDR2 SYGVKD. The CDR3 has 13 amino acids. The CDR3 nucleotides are TGTGCCATCATCGACAGTCGGACTTACGAGCAGTACTTC. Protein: CAIIDSRTYEQYF.

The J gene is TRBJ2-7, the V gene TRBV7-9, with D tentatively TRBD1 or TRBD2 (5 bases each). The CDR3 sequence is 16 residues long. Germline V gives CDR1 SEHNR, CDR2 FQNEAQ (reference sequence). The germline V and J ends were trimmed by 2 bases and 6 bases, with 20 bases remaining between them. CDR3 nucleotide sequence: TGTGCCAGCAGCTTACCCCCGGGACGGGCGGTAGGCGAGCAGTACTTC. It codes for CASSLPPGRAVGEQYF.

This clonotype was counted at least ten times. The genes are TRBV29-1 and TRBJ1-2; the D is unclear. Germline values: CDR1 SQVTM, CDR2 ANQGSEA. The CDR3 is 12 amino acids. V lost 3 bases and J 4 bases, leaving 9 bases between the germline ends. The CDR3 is CSVDRRFYGYTF. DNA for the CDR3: TGCAGCGTTGACAGGAGATTCTATGGCTACACCTTC.